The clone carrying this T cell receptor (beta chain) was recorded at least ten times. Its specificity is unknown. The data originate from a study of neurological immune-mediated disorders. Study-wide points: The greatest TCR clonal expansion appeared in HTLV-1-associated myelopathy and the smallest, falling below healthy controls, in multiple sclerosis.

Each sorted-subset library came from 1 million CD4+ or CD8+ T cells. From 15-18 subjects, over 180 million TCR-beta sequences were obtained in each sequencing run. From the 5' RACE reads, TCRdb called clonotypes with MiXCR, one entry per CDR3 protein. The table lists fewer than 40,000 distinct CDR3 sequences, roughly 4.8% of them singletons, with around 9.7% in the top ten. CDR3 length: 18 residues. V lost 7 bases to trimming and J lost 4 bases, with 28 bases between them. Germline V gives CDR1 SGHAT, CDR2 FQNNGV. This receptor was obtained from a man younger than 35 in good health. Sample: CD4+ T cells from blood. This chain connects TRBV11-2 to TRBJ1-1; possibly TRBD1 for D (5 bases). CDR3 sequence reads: CASTPLLTGGKFSTEAFF. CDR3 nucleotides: TGTGCCAGCACCCCCCTCCTAACCGGGGGAAAATTTAGCACTGAAGCTTTCTTT.